This T cell receptor (beta chain) was recorded in a study of long-term antiretroviral therapy in people with HIV. The study, taken as a whole, reports: Dominance of pre-ART expanded clones persisted, fluctuating and often declining after ART.

Worth noting for this clone: Its matching antigen is unknown.

CDR3 length: 14 residues. V lost 7 bases and J lost 9; bases outside the gene matches: 15. The germline V gene encodes CDR1 SGHTA and CDR2 FQGTGA. At the survey level, the v3.0 immunoSEQ assay was run. Here immunoSEQ multiplex PCR was the method, and the copy in TCRdb shows in-frame clones only, minus some. Of approximately 23,000 clones in the sample, about 80% were seen once. J is TRBJ2-7 and V is TRBV7-3, with 7 bases lining up with TRBD1. The receptor comes from a man aged 30 to 39 with HIV. The material was unsorted PBMCs, obtained 5.9 years after starting antiretroviral therapy. CDR3 DNA: TGTGCCAGCACCCGAGGGCCCGGAGGACAGGTGCAGTACTTC. Protein: CASTRGPGGQVQYF.